These T cell receptor beta chains were read from a single sample in a study of cytomegalovirus exposure and HLA in healthy donors. Profiled with immunoSEQ multiplex PCR; TCRdb holds only in-frame clones, not every one. The sample lists about 210,000 clones, 60% to 80% occurring once. Sequences were obtained from PBMCs. These receptors all stem from a male donor in good health and CMV-seronegative. Both conserved end residues are part of each CDR3. The order of the fields is D gene, V gene, clone size, J gene, CDR3 DNA, CDR3 protein. The D gene is left open where the match is weak. Clone size is given for some rows only: seen once, a few or many times, or a class if the clone is expanded.

D: .
V: TRBV10-3
size: .
J: TRBJ2-5
DNA: TGTGCCATCAGTGACCTTCAAGAGACCCAGTACTTC
CDR3: CAISDLQETQYF

D: TRBD1
V: TRBV2
size: .
J: TRBJ1-5
DNA: TGTGCCAGCAGAAAGGACAGGGTAAATCAGCCCCAGCATTTT
CDR3: CASRKDRVNQPQHF

D: TRBD1
V: TRBV6-6
size: .
J: TRBJ2-7
DNA: TGTGCCAGCAGTCCCACAGGGGGTTCCTACGAGCAGTACTTC
CDR3: CASSPTGGSYEQYF

D: .
V: TRBV5-8
size: .
J: TRBJ1-2
DNA: TGTGCCAGCAGAGTTCCAAGGGGCGGAATCGGCTACACCTTC
CDR3: CASRVPRGGIGYTF

D: TRBD1
V: TRBV19
size: few
J: TRBJ1-1
DNA: TGTGCCAGTAGTATCAGGGGGCCTGGGACTGAAGCTTTCTTT
CDR3: CASSIRGPGTEAFF

D: .
V: TRBV7-2
size: .
J: TRBJ1-5
DNA: TGTGCCAGCAGCTTAGTACAGAATCAGCCCCAGCATTTT
CDR3: CASSLVQNQPQHF

D: .
V: TRBV11-2
size: .
J: TRBJ2-5
DNA: TGTGCCAGCAGGAGGGGGGAGACCCAGTACTTC
CDR3: CASRRGETQYF

D: .
V: TRBV5-6
size: .
J: TRBJ2-1
DNA: TGTGCCAGCAGCCCTAGCCAGGATGAGCAGTTCTTC
CDR3: CASSPSQDEQFF

D: .
V: TRBV19
size: .
J: TRBJ1-2
DNA: TGTGCCAGTTACCTCGGCGCAGGGTCCGGCTACACCTTC
CDR3: CASYLGAGSGYTF

D: .
V: TRBV18
size: .
J: TRBJ2-7
DNA: TGTGCCAGCTCAGGACTATCGGGACAGTTCTACGAGCAGTACTTC
CDR3: CASSGLSGQFYEQYF

D: .
V: TRBV5-1
size: .
J: TRBJ1-5
DNA: TGCGCCAGCAGCTTGGGAGTCGAGGGAAATCAGCCCCAGCATTTT
CDR3: CASSLGVEGNQPQHF

D: TRBD1
V: TRBV27
size: .
J: TRBJ1-5
DNA: TGTGCCAGCAGTTTATCGCCGGGACAGGGGTCGGGAACTCAGCCCCAGCATTTT
CDR3: CASSLSPGQGSGTQPQHF

D: TRBD1
V: TRBV5-6
size: .
J: TRBJ2-6
DNA: TGTGCCAGCAGCCCGGACAGGGGAAGAAGCTCTGGGGCCAACGTCCTGACTTTC
CDR3: CASSPDRGRSSGANVLTF

D: TRBD2
V: TRBV2
size: once
J: TRBJ2-1
DNA: TGTGCCAGCAGTACAGTAGCGGGAGAGTACAATGAGCAGTTCTTC
CDR3: CASSTVAGEYNEQFF

D: TRBD1
V: TRBV27
size: .
J: TRBJ1-1
DNA: TGTGCCAGCAGTTCACTACAGGGGTACACTGAAGCTTTCTTT
CDR3: CASSSLQGYTEAFF

D: TRBD1
V: TRBV19
size: .
J: TRBJ1-4
DNA: TGTGCCAGTCGTCAGGGGGACAGGAGTGAAAAACTGTTTTTT
CDR3: CASRQGDRSEKLFF

D: .
V: TRBV2
size: few
J: TRBJ2-7
DNA: TGTGCCAGCAGTGAAGCTCCCAGGGCACTCGAGCAGTACTTC
CDR3: CASSEAPRALEQYF

D: TRBD1
V: TRBV4-1
size: .
J: TRBJ1-2
DNA: TGCGCCAGCAGCCATTCTACGGGACAGAACTATGGCTACACCTTC
CDR3: CASSHSTGQNYGYTF

D: TRBD1
V: TRBV5-4
size: .
J: TRBJ2-5
DNA: TGTGCCAGCAGGGATCGACAGGGTATAGGGGGAGAGACCCAGTACTTC
CDR3: CASRDRQGIGGETQYF

D: .
V: TRBV9
size: .
J: TRBJ1-4
DNA: TGTGCCAGCAGCGTAGGGGTTACGGAGAATGAAAAACTGTTTTTT
CDR3: CASSVGVTENEKLFF

D: TRBD2
V: TRBV6-6
size: .
J: TRBJ2-7
DNA: TGTGCCAGCACCGGACTAGCGATCTCCTACGAGCAGTACTTC
CDR3: CASTGLAISYEQYF

D: .
V: TRBV7-6
size: once
J: TRBJ1-4
DNA: TGTGCCAGCGGGTGGGAGATCGAAAAACTGTTTTTT
CDR3: CASGWEIEKLFF

D: TRBD2
V: TRBV28
size: .
J: TRBJ2-7
DNA: TGTGCCAGCAGTGCGCGGGGGGGAAGCTCCTACGAGCAGTACTTC
CDR3: CASSARGGSSYEQYF

D: TRBD1
V: TRBV25-1
size: few
J: TRBJ1-1
DNA: TGTGCCAGCAGTGAAGAGACAGGGGCGTTGAACACTGAAGCTTTCTTT
CDR3: CASSEETGALNTEAFF

D: TRBD1
V: TRBV7-2
size: .
J: TRBJ1-5
DNA: TGTGCCAGCAGCTCCCCGGACAGGGGGCCGAATCAGCCCCAGCATTTT
CDR3: CASSSPDRGPNQPQHF

D: TRBD1
V: TRBV14
size: .
J: TRBJ2-7
DNA: TGTGCCAGCAGCCCTACAGGGGCGAAAGTCTACGAGCAGTACTTC
CDR3: CASSPTGAKVYEQYF

D: .
V: TRBV30
size: .
J: TRBJ2-6
DNA: TGTGCCTGGAGTGTACAGGGATCCTCTGGGGCCAACGTCCTGACTTTC
CDR3: CAWSVQGSSGANVLTF

D: TRBD1
V: TRBV4-1
size: .
J: TRBJ2-2
DNA: TGCGCCAGCACCGAGGGGGCCCTCGCCGGGGAGCTGTTTTTT
CDR3: CASTEGALAGELFF

D: .
V: TRBV10-1
size: .
J: TRBJ1-4
DNA: TGCGCCAGCAGTGAGTCGATTAAGAGGGCAGGTAGTGAAAAACTGTTTTTT
CDR3: CASSESIKRAGSEKLFF

D: .
V: TRBV7-9
size: .
J: TRBJ1-1
DNA: TGTTCCAGCAGCTACCCTCAAGCCGGAGCTTTCTTT
CDR3: CSSSYPQAGAFF

D: TRBD2
V: TRBV4-3
size: .
J: TRBJ2-7
DNA: TGCGCCAGCAGCCAAGTCGGGGGGGAGGGCGAGCAGTACTTC
CDR3: CASSQVGGEGEQYF

D: .
V: TRBV5-1
size: .
J: TRBJ1-3
DNA: TGCGCCAGCAGCTTGGTGGGGGGATCCTCTGGAAACACCATATATTTT
CDR3: CASSLVGGSSGNTIYF

D: TRBD2
V: TRBV28
size: .
J: TRBJ2-5
DNA: TGTGCCAGCAGTTTAGCGGCTAGCGGGGGGGAATTGGAGACCCAGTACTTC
CDR3: CASSLAASGGELETQYF

D: .
V: TRBV5-8
size: .
J: TRBJ2-3
DNA: TGTGCCAGCAGCCCAGGACTGCCGGGTGACTCAACCTCTGGGGATACGCAGTATTTT
CDR3: CASSPGLPGDSTSGDTQYF

D: TRBD2
V: TRBV4-3
size: .
J: TRBJ2-1
DNA: TGCGCCAGCAGCCCAGGACTAGCGAGGAGTGAGCAGTTCTTC
CDR3: CASSPGLARSEQFF

D: TRBD1
V: TRBV27
size: .
J: TRBJ1-1
DNA: TGTGCCAGCAGTTTATCGGACAGGGAGGGAGCTTTCTTT
CDR3: CASSLSDREGAFF

D: .
V: TRBV29-1
size: .
J: TRBJ2-7
DNA: TGCAGCGTTGAAGAAAGGCAGGGGCGCTCCTACGAGCAGTACTTC
CDR3: CSVEERQGRSYEQYF

D: .
V: TRBV7-8
size: once
J: TRBJ1-1
DNA: TGTGCCAGCAGCTTTCAGGGGCCCATGAACACTGAAGCTTTCTTT
CDR3: CASSFQGPMNTEAFF

D: .
V: TRBV19
size: .
J: TRBJ2-7
DNA: TGTGCCAGTAGTATTGGGGGCCAGGGGTTAACCTACGAGCAGTACTTC
CDR3: CASSIGGQGLTYEQYF